This TCR beta chain came from a study of blood T cell repertoires in COVID-19. Study background: The origin of the acute and convalescent COVID-19 samples was the United States, Italy and Spain.

Participants' reported clinical history set cohort assignment. Donors in Cohort 3 counted as recovered after two negative PCRs, clearance, or symptom resolution. Original processing methods: Amplified reference gene primers provided the basis for estimating nucleated cell counts. Data came from immunoSEQ multiplex PCR; TCRdb stores just in-frame clones and leaves some out. For V, J and clone size, that table is used; D and trimming come from the DNA. This table holds about 190,000 clones, approximately 84% found once. The CDR3 consists of 16 residues. V dropped 8 bases and J dropped 4; count of bases not matched to a gene: 10. Germline V gene data show CDR1 as SGHVS and CDR2 as FQNEAQ.

The chain has TRBV7-8 and TRBJ2-3; 12 positions match TRBD2. Specimen: PBMCs or T cells enriched from blood (not recorded which). This clonotype was sampled from a young woman who had recovered from COVID-19. The CDR3: CASRGLAGGLSDTQYF. Written as DNA, the CDR3 is TGTGCCAGCCGAGGCCTAGCGGGGGGGTTGTCAGATACGCAGTATTTT.